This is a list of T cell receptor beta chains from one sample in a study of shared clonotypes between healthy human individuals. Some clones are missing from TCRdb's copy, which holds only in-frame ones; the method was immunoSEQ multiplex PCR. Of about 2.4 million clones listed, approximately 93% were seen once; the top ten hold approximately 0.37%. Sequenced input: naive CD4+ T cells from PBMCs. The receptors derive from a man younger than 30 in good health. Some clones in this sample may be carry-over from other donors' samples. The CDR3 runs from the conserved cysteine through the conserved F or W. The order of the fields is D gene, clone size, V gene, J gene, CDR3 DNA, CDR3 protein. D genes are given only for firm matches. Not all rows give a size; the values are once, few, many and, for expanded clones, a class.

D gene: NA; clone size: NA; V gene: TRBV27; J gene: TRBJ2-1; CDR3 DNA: TGTGCCAGCAGCTTAGCCCGCCGTGGCAATGAGCAGTTCTTC; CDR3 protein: CASSLARRGNEQFF
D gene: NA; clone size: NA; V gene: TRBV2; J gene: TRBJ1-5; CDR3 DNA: TGTGCCAGCAGGAGGACAGAAGCAAGCAATCAGCCCCAGCATTTT; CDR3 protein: CASRRTEASNQPQHF
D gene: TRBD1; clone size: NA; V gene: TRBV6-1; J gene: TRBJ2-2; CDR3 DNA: TGTGCCAGCAGGGCGACAGGGAGTACCGGGGAGCTGTTTTTT; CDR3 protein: CASRATGSTGELFF
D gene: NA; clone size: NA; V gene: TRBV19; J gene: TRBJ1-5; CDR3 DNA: TGTGCCAGTAGTATAAAAAGGTTGGATAGCAATCAGCCCCAGCATTTT; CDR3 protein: CASSIKRLDSNQPQHF
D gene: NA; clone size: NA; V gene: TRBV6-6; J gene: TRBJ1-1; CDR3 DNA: TGTGCCAGCAGTGCGGATAGGGACACTGAAGCTTTCTTT; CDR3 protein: CASSADRDTEAFF
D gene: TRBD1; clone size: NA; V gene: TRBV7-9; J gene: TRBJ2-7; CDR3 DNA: TGTGCCAGCAGTCCAACAGGGGGTATAATTTACGAGCAGTACTTC; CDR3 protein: CASSPTGGIIYEQYF
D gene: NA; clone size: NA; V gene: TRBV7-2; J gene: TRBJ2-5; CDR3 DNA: TGTGCGGCTTCCTACAGACAAGAGACCCAGTACTTC; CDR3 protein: CAASYRQETQYF
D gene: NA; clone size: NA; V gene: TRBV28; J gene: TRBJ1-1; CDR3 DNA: TGTGCCAGCAGTTTCGGGATACGAAACACTGAAGCTTTCTTT; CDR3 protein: CASSFGIRNTEAFF
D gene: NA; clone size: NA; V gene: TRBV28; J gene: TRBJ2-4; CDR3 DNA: TGTGCCAGCAGTTTAAACAGGGCGTTTCAGTACTTC; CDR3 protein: CASSLNRAFQYF
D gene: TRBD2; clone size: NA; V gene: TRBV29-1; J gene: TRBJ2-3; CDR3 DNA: TGCAGCGTTTTAGGACTAGTAATGGATACGCAGTATTTT; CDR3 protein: CSVLGLVMDTQYF
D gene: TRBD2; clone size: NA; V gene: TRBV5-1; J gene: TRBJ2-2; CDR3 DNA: TGCGCCAGCAGCTTGGCGGGGACTAGCGGGCACACCGGGGAGCTGTTTTTT; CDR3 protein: CASSLAGTSGHTGELFF
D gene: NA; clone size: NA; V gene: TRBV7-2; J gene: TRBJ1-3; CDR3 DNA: TGTGCCAGCAGCTTGGGGGGTGTAATTGGAAACACCATATATTTT; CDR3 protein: CASSLGGVIGNTIYF
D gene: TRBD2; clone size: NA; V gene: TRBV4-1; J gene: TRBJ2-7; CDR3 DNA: TGCGCCAGCAGCCAAGTGGGGACTAGCGTCTACGAGCAGTACTTC; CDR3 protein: CASSQVGTSVYEQYF
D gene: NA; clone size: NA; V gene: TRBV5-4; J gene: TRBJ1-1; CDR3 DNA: TGTGCCAGCAGCACGGCGGGGGGGATGAACACTGAAGCTTTCTTT; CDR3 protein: CASSTAGGMNTEAFF
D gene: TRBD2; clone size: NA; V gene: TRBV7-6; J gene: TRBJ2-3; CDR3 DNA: TGTGCCAGCAGCCAATCTAGCGGGAGCATCACGGATACGCAGTATTTT; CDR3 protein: CASSQSSGSITDTQYF
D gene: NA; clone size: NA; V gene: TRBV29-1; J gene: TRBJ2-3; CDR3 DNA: TGCAGCGGCCAGCCATTCACAGATACGCAGTATTTT; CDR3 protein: CSGQPFTDTQYF
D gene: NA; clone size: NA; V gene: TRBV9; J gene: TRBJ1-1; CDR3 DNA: TGTGCCAGCAGCCCTACTGGGGTGGCGAACACTGAAGCTTTCTTT; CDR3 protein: CASSPTGVANTEAFF
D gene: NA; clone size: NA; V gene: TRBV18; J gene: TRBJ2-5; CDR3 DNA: TGTGCCAGCTCACCACCGGCCCGAGAGACCCAGTACTTC; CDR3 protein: CASSPPARETQYF
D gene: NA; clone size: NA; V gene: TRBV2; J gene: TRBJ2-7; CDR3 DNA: TGTGCCAGCCACCAAGAGGGACGGGGCGAGCAGTACTTC; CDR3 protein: CASHQEGRGEQYF
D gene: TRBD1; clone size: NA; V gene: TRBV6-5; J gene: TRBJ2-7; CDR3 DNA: TGTGCCAGCAGTTCCGGGACAGGGAGTCCCTACGAGCAGTACTTC; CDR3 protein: CASSSGTGSPYEQYF
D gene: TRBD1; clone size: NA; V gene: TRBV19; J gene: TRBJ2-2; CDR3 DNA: TGTGCCAGTAGGGACGACAGGGGGCTAACAGGGGACACCGGGGAGCTGTTTTTT; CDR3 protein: CASRDDRGLTGDTGELFF
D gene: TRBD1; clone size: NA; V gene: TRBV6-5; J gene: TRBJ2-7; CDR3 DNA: TGTGCCAGCAGTTACTCTTACAGGGGGCAGTCCTACGAGCAGTACTTC; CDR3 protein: CASSYSYRGQSYEQYF
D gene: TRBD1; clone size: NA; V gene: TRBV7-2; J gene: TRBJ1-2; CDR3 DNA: TGTGCCAGCAGCGGTCCCCAACAGGGGGCGTATGGCTACACCTTC; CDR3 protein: CASSGPQQGAYGYTF
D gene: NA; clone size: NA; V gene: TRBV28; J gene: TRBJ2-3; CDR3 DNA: TGTGCCAGCTTCCTAATGGGTACGCAGTATTTT; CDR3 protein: CASFLMGTQYF
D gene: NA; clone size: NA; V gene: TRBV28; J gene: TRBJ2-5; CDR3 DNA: TGTGCCAGCAGTTTAGGGGGGAAAGGGAGGCAAGAGACCCAGTACTTC; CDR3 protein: CASSLGGKGRQETQYF
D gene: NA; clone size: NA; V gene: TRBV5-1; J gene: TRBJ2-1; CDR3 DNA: TGCGCCAGCAGCTCGGGGGGACAGTTCTACAATGAGCAGTTCTTC; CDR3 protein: CASSSGGQFYNEQFF
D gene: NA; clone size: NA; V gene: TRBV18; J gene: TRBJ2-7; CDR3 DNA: TGTGCCAGCTCACCGACCAGGGGGGCCCACGAGCAGTACTTC; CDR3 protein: CASSPTRGAHEQYF
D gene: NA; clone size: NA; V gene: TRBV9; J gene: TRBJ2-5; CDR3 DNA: TGTGCCAGCAGCGTAGTTTCCCAGGGCACCCAGTACTTC; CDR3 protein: CASSVVSQGTQYF
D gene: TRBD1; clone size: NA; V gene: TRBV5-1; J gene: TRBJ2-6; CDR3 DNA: TGCGCCAGCAGCTTGTGGGGACAGTCCTCCTCTGGGGCCAACGTCCTGACTTTC; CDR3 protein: CASSLWGQSSSGANVLTF
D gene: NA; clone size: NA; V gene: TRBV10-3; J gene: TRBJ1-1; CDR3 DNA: TGTGCCATCTCTTCGGGCAGAAACACTGAAGCTTTCTTT; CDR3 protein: CAISSGRNTEAFF
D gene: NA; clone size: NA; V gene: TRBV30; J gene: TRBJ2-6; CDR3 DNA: TGTGCCCGGAAGTCCTCTGGGGCCAACGTCCTGACTTTC; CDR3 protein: CARKSSGANVLTF
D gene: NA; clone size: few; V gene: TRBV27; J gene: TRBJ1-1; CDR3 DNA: TGTGCCAGCAGTTTATCTTGGATTAACACTGAAGCTTTCTTT; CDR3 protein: CASSLSWINTEAFF
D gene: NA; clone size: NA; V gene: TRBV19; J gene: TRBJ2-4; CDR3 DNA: TGTGCCAGTAGTATAGACGCAGGAAATAAAATAGCCAAAAACATTCAGTACTTC; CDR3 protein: CASSIDAGNKIAKNIQYF
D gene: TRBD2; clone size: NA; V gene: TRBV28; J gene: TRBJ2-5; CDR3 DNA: TGTGCCAGCAGTCGCGGGCGGGGGAAGACCCAGTACTTC; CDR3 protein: CASSRGRGKTQYF
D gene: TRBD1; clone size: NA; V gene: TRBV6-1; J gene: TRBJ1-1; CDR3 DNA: TGTGCCAGCAGTGCAACCGGGACAGGGGTTACTGAAGCTTTCTTT; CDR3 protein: CASSATGTGVTEAFF
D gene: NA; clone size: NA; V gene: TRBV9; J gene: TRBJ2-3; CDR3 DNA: TGTGCCAGCAGCTTGAGCACAGATACGCAGTATTTT; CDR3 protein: CASSLSTDTQYF
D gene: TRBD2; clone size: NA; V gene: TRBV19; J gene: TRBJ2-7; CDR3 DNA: TGTGCCAGTGGGTCTGGGACTAGCGGAACCTACGAGCAGTACTTC; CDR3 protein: CASGSGTSGTYEQYF
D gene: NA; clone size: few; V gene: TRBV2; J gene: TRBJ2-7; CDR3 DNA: TGTGCCAGCAGTGAAGGACAGACCTACGAGCAGTACTTC; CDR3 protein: CASSEGQTYEQYF
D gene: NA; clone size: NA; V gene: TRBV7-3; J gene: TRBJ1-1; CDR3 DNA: TGTGCCAGCAGTTCCACACGGAACACTGAAGCTTTCTTT; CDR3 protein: CASSSTRNTEAFF
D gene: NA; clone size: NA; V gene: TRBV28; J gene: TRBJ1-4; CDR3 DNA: TGTGCCACCCTCGGGGGGGATGAAAAACTGTTTTTT; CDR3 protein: CATLGGDEKLFF
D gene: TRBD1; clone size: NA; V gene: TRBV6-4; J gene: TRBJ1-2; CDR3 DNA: TGTGCCAGCCCATGTGGCGGACAGGGGTATTACTATGGCTACACCTTC; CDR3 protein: CASPCGGQGYYYGYTF
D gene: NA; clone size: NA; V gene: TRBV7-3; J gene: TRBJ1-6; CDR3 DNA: TGTGCCAGCAGCCGATCGGGCCGGTATTCACCCCTCCACTTT; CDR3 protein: CASSRSGRYSPLHF
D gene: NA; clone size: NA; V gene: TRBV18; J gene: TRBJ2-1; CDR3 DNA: TGTGCCAGCTCACTCGACAGTTTTTTAAATGAGCAGTTCTTC; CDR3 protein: CASSLDSFLNEQFF
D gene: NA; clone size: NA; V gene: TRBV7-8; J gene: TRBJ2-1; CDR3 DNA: TGTGCCAGCAGCTTAGCGATTTCTATTTACAATGAGCAGTTCTTC; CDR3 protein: CASSLAISIYNEQFF
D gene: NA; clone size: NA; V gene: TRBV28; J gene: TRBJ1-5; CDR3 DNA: TGTGCCAGCAGTCAGGGTAGGGCACGCAATCAGCCCCAGCATTTT; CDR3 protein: CASSQGRARNQPQHF
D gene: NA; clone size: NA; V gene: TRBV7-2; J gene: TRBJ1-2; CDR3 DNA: TGTGCCAGCAGCATAGACAGCTATGGCTACACCTTC; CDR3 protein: CASSIDSYGYTF
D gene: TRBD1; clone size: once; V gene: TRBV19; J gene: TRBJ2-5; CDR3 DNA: TGTGCCAGTAGCCCTACGAACAGGGGGCCCAGCGGAATCCGACCCCCCGACCAAGAGACCCAGTACTTC; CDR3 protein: CASSPTNRGPSGIRPPDQETQYF
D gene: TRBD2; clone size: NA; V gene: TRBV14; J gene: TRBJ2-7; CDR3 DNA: TGTGCCAGCAGCCAAGATACTCGGGAGGCAGCTTCTCGGGAGCAGTACTTC; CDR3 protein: CASSQDTREAASREQYF
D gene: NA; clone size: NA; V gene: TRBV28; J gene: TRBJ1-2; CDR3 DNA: TGTGCCAGCAGCCTTACCAGTTATGGCTACACCTTC; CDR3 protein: CASSLTSYGYTF
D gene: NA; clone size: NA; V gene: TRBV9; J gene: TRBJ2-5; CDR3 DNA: TGTGCCAGCAGTTCAGGGTGGCGCCGAGTGAATCAAGAGACCCAGTACTTC; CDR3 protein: CASSSGWRRVNQETQYF
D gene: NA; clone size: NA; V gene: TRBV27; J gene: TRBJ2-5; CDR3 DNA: TGTGCCAGCAAAGTCAACTTACAAGAGACCCAGTACTTC; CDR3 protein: CASKVNLQETQYF
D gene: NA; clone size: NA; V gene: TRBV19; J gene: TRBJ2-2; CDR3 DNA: TGTGCCAGTAGTATAGCCCATGAGGCTAGCGGGGAGCTGTTTTTT; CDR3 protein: CASSIAHEASGELFF
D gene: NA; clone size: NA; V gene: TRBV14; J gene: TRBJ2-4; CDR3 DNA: TGTGCCAGCAGCCAGTCGAGACCGAGTTTAGCCAAAAACATTCAGTACTTC; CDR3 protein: CASSQSRPSLAKNIQYF
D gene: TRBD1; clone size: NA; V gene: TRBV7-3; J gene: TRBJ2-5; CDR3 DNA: TGTGCCAGCAGCCCCACGGGGACAGGGGGAGGGGAGACCCAGTACTTC; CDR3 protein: CASSPTGTGGGETQYF
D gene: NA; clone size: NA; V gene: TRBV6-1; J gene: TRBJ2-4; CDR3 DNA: TGTGCCAGCAGTGAAGGTATCCGGTGGTTAGCCAAAAACATTCAGTACTTC; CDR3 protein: CASSEGIRWLAKNIQYF
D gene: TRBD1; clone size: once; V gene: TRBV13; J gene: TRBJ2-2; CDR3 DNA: TGTGCCAGCAGCTTAGGCCGGGACAGGGGGCCCGGGGAGCTGTTTTTT; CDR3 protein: CASSLGRDRGPGELFF